The following is a TCR beta chain sequence with its context. What it recognizes is unknown. This entry is derived from a study of T cell responses to AZD1222 COVID-19 vaccine. Study results and caveats: Unmutated variant regions reportedly attract nearly half of all spike-specific TCRs. Vaccination with two AZD1222 doses was followed by a rise in Spike-specific TCR breadth and depth.

Assay used: immunoSEQ multiplex PCR; TCRdb lists only in-frame clones, some missing. The data show some 120,000 clones, with 75% to 95% seen just once and 6% to 9% held by the top ten. J lost 7 bases, V lost 0 bases, and 7 bases had no gene match. Germline loops: CDR1 SGDLS, CDR2 YYNGEE. The CDR3 is 15 residues long. Sequences were derived from peripheral blood, sampled on day 0 of AZD1222 vaccination. This clonotype was obtained from an adult in good health. The chain carries TRBV9 and TRBJ1-2; 9 bases fit TRBD1. In nucleotides, the CDR3 is TGTGCCAGCAGCGTAGCTCTGGACAGGGGACCTGGCTACACCTTC. It is translated as CASSVALDRGPGYTF.